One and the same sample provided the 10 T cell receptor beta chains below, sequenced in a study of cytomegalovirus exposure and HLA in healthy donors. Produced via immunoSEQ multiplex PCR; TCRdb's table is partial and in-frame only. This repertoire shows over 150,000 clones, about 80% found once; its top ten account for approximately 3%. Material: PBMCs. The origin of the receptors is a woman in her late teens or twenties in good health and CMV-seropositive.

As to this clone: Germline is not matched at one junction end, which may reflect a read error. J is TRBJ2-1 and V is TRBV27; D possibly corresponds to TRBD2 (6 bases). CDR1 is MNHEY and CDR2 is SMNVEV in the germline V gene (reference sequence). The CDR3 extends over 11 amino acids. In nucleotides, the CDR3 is TGTGCCAGCAGTTTGGGGGGTAAGGTAGTCTTC. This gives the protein CASSLGGKVVF.

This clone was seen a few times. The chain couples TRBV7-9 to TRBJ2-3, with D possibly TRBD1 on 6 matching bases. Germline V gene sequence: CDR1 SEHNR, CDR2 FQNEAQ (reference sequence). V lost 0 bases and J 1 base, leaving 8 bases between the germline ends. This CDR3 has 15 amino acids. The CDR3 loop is CASSLAGARTDTQYF. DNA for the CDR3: TGTGCCAGCAGCTTAGCGGGGGCACGCACAGATACGCAGTATTTT.

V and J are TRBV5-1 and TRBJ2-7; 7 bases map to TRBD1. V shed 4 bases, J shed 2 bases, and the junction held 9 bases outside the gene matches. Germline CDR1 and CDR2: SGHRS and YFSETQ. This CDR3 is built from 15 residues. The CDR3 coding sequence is TGCGCCAGCAGCCCGAGGACAGGTGCGGCCTACGAGCAGTACTTC. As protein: CASSPRTGAAYEQYF.

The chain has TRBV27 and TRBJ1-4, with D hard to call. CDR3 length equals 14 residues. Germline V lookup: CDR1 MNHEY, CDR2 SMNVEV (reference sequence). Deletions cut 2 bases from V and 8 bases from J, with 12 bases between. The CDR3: CASSLEGFGEKLFF. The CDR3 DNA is TGTGCCAGCAGTTTAGAGGGTTTCGGGGAAAAACTGTTTTTT.

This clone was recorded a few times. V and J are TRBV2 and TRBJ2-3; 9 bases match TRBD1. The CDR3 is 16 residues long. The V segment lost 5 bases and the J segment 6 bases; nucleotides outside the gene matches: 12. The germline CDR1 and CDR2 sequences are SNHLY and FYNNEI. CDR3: CASSSTRDRVADTQYF. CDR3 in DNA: TGTGCCAGCAGTTCCACCCGGGACAGGGTTGCCGATACGCAGTATTTT.

The CDR3 reads CASRSEALDYEQYF. The CDR3 DNA reads TGCGCCAGTAGATCTGAGGCGCTCGACTACGAGCAGTACTTC. The genes are TRBV5-1 and TRBJ2-7; D ambiguous. Germline V gene sequence: CDR1 SGHRS, CDR2 YFSETQ. The V and J ends lost 8 bases and 3 bases respectively, with 18 bases between them. The CDR3 covers 14 residues.

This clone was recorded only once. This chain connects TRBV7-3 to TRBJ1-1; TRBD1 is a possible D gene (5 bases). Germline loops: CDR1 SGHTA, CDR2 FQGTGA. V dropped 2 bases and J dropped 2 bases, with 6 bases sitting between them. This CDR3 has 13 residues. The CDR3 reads CASSLGANTEAFF. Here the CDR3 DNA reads TGTGCCAGCAGCTTAGGGGCAAACACTGAAGCTTTCTTT.

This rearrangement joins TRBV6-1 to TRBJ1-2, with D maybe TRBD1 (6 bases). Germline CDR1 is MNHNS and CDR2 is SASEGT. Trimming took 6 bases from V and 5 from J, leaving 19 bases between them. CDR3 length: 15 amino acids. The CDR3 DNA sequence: TGTGCCAGCAGACCCGCGGGGGCCTCATATTATGGCTACACCTTC. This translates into CASRPAGASYYGYTF.

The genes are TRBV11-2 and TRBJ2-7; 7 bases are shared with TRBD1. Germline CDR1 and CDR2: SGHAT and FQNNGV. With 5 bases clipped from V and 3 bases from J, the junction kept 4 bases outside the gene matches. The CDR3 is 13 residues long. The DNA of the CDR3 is TGTGCCAGCAGCCTGGGGACAGACTACGAGCAGTACTTC. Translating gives CASSLGTDYEQYF.

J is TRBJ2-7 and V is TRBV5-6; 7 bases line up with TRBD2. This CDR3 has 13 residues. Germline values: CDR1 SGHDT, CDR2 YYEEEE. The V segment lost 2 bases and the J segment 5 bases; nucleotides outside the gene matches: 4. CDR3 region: CASSLSGADEQYF. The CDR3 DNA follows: TGTGCCAGCAGCTTAAGCGGGGCAGACGAGCAGTACTTC.